Reported below is one TCR beta chain. The antigen remains undetermined. Each CDR3 protein gets one entry after TCRdb re-called the 5' RACE reads with MiXCR. Of 470,000 or so distinct CDR3 sequences in the sample, 20% to 30% are singletons; the top ten hold about an eighth. The sample belongs to a study of T-cell memory formation after mild COVID-19. In the study overall: Each donor largely had its own TCR clusters.

The CDR3 is 18 amino acids. In germline, CDR1 is KGHDR, CDR2 SFDVKD. Trimming pared 2 bases from V and 4 bases from J, leaving 19 bases between. Study-wide findings and caveats: Several responding clones turned up in pre-infection memory, indicating that cross-reactive memory may have taken part. CD4+ bias marked clones expanding day 15 to 37, unlike balanced contracting clones. The second-wave clones peaking on day 37 were not confirmed as SARS-CoV-2-specific.

The chain joins TRBV24-1 to TRBJ2-2; a weak D match, TRBD2 (7 bases). The sample taken for sequencing was PBMCs or a T cell subset sorted from them (not recorded which). The sequence was obtained from an adult woman who had mild COVID-19 (a few samples of this study predate the infection). Cell type and time point are not known. The DNA of the CDR3 is TGTGCCACCAGTGATTCTAAATTGCGGGGGCGCGGCACCGGGGAGCTGTTTTTT. Translating it yields CATSDSKLRGRGTGELFF.